This TCR beta chain is drawn from a study of cytomegalovirus exposure and HLA in healthy donors. Germline loops: CDR1 MDHEN, CDR2 SYDVKM. CDR3 length: 14 amino acids. The study ran its PCR with 60 Vbeta and 13 Jbeta primers. TCRdb keeps only in-frame clones here, not all; method: immunoSEQ multiplex PCR. The table lists approximately 200,000 clones, under 90% of them singletons. The source of this sequence is a human donor in good health. The rearrangement links TRBV28 to TRBJ2-5, with TRBD2 matching over 10 bases. TRBJ2-7 explains the end of the DNA better; the J call may be wrong. The sequencing sample was made of PBMCs. The CDR3 nucleotides are TGTGCCAGCGGATATAGCGGGAGGCTGGGCGAGCAGTACTTC. Encoded protein: CASGYSGRLGEQYF.